This entry features one T cell receptor beta chain sequence. This clone was counted a single time. Its antigen is not yet known. No quality values exist for individual bases; no much larger clone is one base distant. This sample is part of a study of T cells in narcolepsy (dated by TCRdb to the late 2010s). Study-level background: The study enrolled patients with narcolepsy type 1 or type 2 (NT1, NT2) together with healthy control donors. To look for autoreactive T cells in narcolepsy patients that target self-antigens of hypocretin neurons (hypocretin, TRIB2), the study used TCR Vbeta sequencing to follow clonotypes in blood and CSF. Study-level results and caveats: Autoreactive clonotypes were reported to be detected serially in the blood of the same patients and of different patients, but not in the blood of healthy controls. In plots comparing CSF and blood CD4+ T cell clonotypes from the same patient, HCRT-specific and TRIB2-specific autoreactive clonotypes were highlighted. Numbers of sequenced blood memory CD4+ clonotypes were comparable, with averages of about 39,494 in patients and roughly 33,000 in controls. Some blood memory CD4+ repertoires from patients and controls contained no sequences matching autoreactive T cell clones.

A distance of 13 bases separates the germline ends of V and J, which lose 0 bases and 6 bases respectively. The germline V gene sets CDR1 to SGHTA and CDR2 to FQGTGA. The CDR3 numbers 15 residues from cysteine through phenylalanine. CDR3 DNA only is kept here, 45 bases in frame from base 1. The library was generated by the immunoSEQ multiplex PCR assay. Entries here come from immuneACCESS through TCRdb and include only in-frame sequences with V and J called. Some clones fail to appear in such tables; in the studies checked, an unresolved V gene covers under half of the shortfall, and the cause of the remainder is unknown. The sample includes 26,000 or so clones, with 78% observed a single time. Together, the top ten hold almost 3.5% of the sample. Memory CD4+ T cells were sorted ex vivo from peripheral blood of narcolepsy patients and healthy controls for TCR Vbeta sequencing.

The sequence came from a human donor with narcolepsy. The V and J genes are TRBV7-3 and TRBJ2-3; the D segment could be TRBD1, given 5 matching bases. Source material: CD45RA- memory CD4+ T cells from PBMCs. This specimen's cell subset or site label, interpreted: memory T cells sorted ex vivo from peripheral blood. The sequenced DNA is TGTGCCAGCAGCTTAACGGGGTCCCCAGGGGATACGCAGTATTTT. It encodes CASSLTGSPGDTQYF.